This paragraph covers one T cell receptor beta chain sequence. What it binds is unknown. V lost 1 base, J lost 3 bases, and 17 bases lay in between. This CDR3 is 17 amino acids long. Germline lookup yields CDR1 SNHLY and CDR2 FYNNEI. TCRdb keeps only in-frame clones here, not all; method: immunoSEQ multiplex PCR. This repertoire shows roughly 28,000 clones, roughly four fifths found once; its top ten account for around 4.1%. This entry belongs to a study of T cells in localized non-small cell lung cancer. Study results and caveats: Appearing in adjacent lung were a median about 60 of the top 100 tumor clones. It remains possible that heterogeneity exists, since only one tumor region was sequenced.

This clonotype was obtained from a woman aged 40 to 75 with stage I lung adenocarcinoma. J is TRBJ2-3 and V is TRBV2, with D perhaps TRBD1 or TRBD2 (5 bases each). Source: peripheral blood, taken before any cancer treatment. CDR3 nucleotide sequence: TGTGCCAGCAGTGAAGGGTCGGGTGGGGGAAGAACAGATACGCAGTATTTT. Translating it yields CASSEGSGGGRTDTQYF.